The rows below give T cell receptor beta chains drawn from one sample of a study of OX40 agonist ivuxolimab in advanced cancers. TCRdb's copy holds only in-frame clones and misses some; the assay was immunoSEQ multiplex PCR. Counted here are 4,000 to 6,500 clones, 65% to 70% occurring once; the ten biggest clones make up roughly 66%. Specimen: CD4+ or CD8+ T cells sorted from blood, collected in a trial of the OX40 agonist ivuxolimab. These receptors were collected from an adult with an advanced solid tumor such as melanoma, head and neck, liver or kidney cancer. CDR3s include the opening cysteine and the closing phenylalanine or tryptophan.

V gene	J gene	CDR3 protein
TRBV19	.	CASSPFHRNSYEQYF
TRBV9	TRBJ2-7	CASSGWDNLYEQYF
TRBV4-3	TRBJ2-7	CASSQFSSGQGYEQYF
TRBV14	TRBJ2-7	CASSQEGQIYEQYF
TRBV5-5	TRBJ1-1	CASSLPPAGGIPEAFF
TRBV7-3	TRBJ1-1	CASSLRHMNTEAFF
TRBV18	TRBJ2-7	CASSPARWGSYSYEQYF
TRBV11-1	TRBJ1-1	CASSLGDRRQAFF
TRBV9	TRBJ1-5	CASSPTGSNQPQHF
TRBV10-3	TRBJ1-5	CAISDQFNQPQHF
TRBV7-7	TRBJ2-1	CASSYRSNNEQFF
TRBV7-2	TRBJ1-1	CASSPRGAEAFF
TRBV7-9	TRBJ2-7	CASSLEGGAYEQYF
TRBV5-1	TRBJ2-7	CASSLGRVEIDEQYF
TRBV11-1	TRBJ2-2	CASSPRDRGTGELFF
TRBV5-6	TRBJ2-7	CASSFGGGGSYEQYF
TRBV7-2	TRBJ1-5	CASSFNPKKDGSNQPQHF
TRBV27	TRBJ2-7	CASSLGRSYEQYF
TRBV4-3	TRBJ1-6	CASSQEVDSNSPLHF
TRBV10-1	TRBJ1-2	CASSALGPRRYGYTF
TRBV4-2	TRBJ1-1	CASSLLRGEAFF
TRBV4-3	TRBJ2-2	CASSLRNTGELFF
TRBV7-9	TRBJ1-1	CASSLVWAGPGETEAFF
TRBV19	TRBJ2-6	CASSTGKSQSRANVLTF
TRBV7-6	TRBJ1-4	CASSSTGALNEKLFF
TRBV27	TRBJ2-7	CASKTAGTLYEQYF
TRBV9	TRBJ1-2	CASSAGEQGTYGYTF
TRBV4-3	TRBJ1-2	CASSQDLWDRYGYTF
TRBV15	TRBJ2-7	CATSRRDRSYEQYF
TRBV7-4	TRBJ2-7	CASGNRDWGWYEQYF
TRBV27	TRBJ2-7	CASSLQGYGYEQYF
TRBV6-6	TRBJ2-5	CASSYLVQGLKETQYF
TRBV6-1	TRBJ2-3	CASLRGGQRDTQYF
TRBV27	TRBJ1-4	CASSLQGWNEKLFF
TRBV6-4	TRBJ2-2	CASSANLPQRYTGELFF
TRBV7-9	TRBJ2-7	CASSWDKAYEQYF
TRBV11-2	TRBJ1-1	CASSQDIAGMNTEAFF
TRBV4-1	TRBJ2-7	CATSWRYLGSYEQYF
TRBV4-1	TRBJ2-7	CASSRGQGTYEQYF
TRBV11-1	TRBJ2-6	CASSRWTNSGANVLTF
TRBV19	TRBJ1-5	CASQTQGEHQPQHF
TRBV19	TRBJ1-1	CASSIGTVGAFF
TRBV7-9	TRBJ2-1	CASSLGGLGSYNEQFF
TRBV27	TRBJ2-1	CASSRTSGDNEQFF
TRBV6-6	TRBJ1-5	CASSHRTGDQPQHF